The entry below describes one T cell receptor (beta chain). This sample stems from a study of T-cell reconstitution after alpha-beta-depleted transplantation in children. The library targeted TCRbeta and was prepared with unique molecular identifiers. TCRdb recomputed calls from the PCR reads with MiXCR, one row per CDR3 protein. The data contain about 440,000 distinct CDR3 sequences, 43% of them singletons. With 4 bases removed from V and 15 bases from J, the gap between germline ends came to 16 bases. The CDR3 loop spans 12 amino acids. Germline V gives CDR1 MGHRA, CDR2 YSYEKL. The TCR comes from a girl aged 2 to 10 with aplastic anemia, due to receive a stem cell transplant. This chain uses TRBV4-1 with TRBJ2-1, with D possibly being TRBD1 or TRBD2 (6 bases each). Sequencing used PBMCs, obtained before TCRalphabeta/CD19-depleted stem cell transplant. The DNA for the CDR3 is TGCGCCAGCAGCCCAGGGGACTTAAGGAGGTTCTTC. This sequence encodes CASSPGDLRRFF.